The source of this T cell receptor (beta chain) is a study of neurological immune-mediated disorders (dated by TCRdb to between 2019 and 2020). As for the study more broadly: Peripheral blood TCR-beta repertoires from patients with HTLV-I-associated myelopathy (HAM/TSP), patients with multiple sclerosis, and healthy controls were compared in the study using UMI-based sequencing. Alongside PBMC samples, the set of more than 80 TCR-beta libraries contained longitudinal samples, technical triplicates, and paired CD4+ and CD8+ T-cell subsets that had been sorted. The cohort was made up of 68 subjects, consisting of roughly 14 HAM/TSP patients, 34 multiple sclerosis patients and 20 healthy controls. Results the study describes overall, beyond this receptor: No identical CDR3 amino acid sequences were found to be shared among expanded clones across subjects, suggesting that TCR-beta repertoires were private in all groups. TCR clonal expansion was highest in HAM/TSP patients and lowest in MS patients, with MS patients falling below even healthy controls.

The CDR3 starts with the cysteine, ends with the phenylalanine, and has 13 residues. Only the CDR3 portion is preserved as DNA: 39 bases, with reading frame beginning at the first base. CDR1 SGHRS and CDR2 YFSETQ were looked up in the germline V gene. At the junction V is shortened by 7 bases and J by 4 bases, with 13 bases in between. The healthy controls were volunteers from blood banks in Maryland, USA. Unsorted PBMC libraries were generated from 2 million PBMCs stored in RNAlater at -80 °C until RNA extraction. Peripheral blood was subjected to Ficoll-Hypaque density gradient centrifugation to isolate PBMCs, which were then cryopreserved in liquid nitrogen. This clonotype was recorded at least ten times. Its antigen has not been determined. One base away there is no much larger clone; base qualities are not given. To synthesize cDNA, template-switch 5'RACE was performed with a primer carrying a 10-nucleotide random unique molecular identifier so that each TCR transcript was tagged. Every sequencing run covered 15-18 subjects and yielded more than 180 million TCR-beta sequences. The RNeasy kit was used for extraction of total RNA. Using the KAPA Real-time Library Amplification kit, TCR-beta VDJ regions were amplified with primers for the TCR constant region and the 5'RACE anchor. Sample indexes and Illumina adaptors were added in a first PCR, and a second PCR then increased library yield. The roughly 650 bp TCR product was size-selected on a 2% E-gel SizeSelection system after Ampure bead purification. Before pooling, library quality was checked on a Bioanalyzer, concentration was measured with Qubit, and libraries were quantified with the Kapa Library Quantification kit. Paired-end 2 x 150 bp sequencing of the libraries was performed on an Illumina HiSeq 2500. To increase sequence diversity, about 23-32% phiX was spiked into each library pool. Under the source paper's analysis protocol: The UMI-based MiGEC pipeline processed quality-filtered reads and removed over 80% of raw TCR sequences during error correction. VDJ genes were aligned to IMGT germline references, and clonotypes were defined by unique CDR3 amino acid sequence plus V-J genes. Clonal expansion, Shannon diversity and CDR3 relatedness were evaluated with VDJtools (CalcPairwiseDistances, ClusterSamples), while phylogenetic trees were built in CLCbio workbench. Using coefficient-of-variation modelling across technical triplicates, the study counted a clone as expanded if it had at least 8 unique UMIs. TCRdb reprocessed the public reads (quality trimming at Q25 with fastp, clone calling with MiXCR) and kept in-frame beta chains. A single entry per CDR3 protein holds the most common genes and DNA from its merged rows. The V and J calls and clone size are TCRdb's, not the authors'. Counted in this sample were some 50,000 distinct CDR3 sequences; approximately 16% of them appeared once. The ten largest clonotypes hold 4.4% of the sample.

The sequencing sample was made of PBMCs. This receptor was identified in a man aged 55 to 70 in good health. Rearrangement joined TRBV5-1 to TRBJ2-3; no D gene can be assigned with confidence. The CDR3 amino acid sequence is: CASQEPGADTQYF. The base sequence is TGCGCCAGCCAAGAACCTGGAGCAGATACGCAGTATTTT.